This paragraph covers one TCR beta chain sequence. The antigen remains unidentified. This sample was taken from a study of shared clonotypes between healthy human individuals. The wider study: Each donor had three CD4 naive, three CD4 memory, two CD8 naive and one CD8 memory plate. Study-wide points: Clonotypes that were shared across four donors made up around 5% of naive CD4 clonotypes.

Using immunoSEQ multiplex PCR, the repertoire was profiled, and TCRdb retains in-frame clones only, with some absent. The sample contains about 2.4 million clones, more than 80% of which appear only once. CD4+ cells underwent separation, giving CD45RA+ naive and CD45RA-negative memory subsets. CDR1 and CDR2 from the germline V gene are SGHTA and FQGNSA. V lost 1 base and J 6 bases, leaving 6 bases between the germline ends. The CDR3 extends over 12 amino acids. This TCR derives from a man aged 18 to 30 in good health. Sequencing used naive CD4+ T cells sorted from blood. Regarding subset: CD45RA+ positively selected. The chain has TRBV7-2 and TRBJ1-1, with D unclear. This CDR3 is CASSLVTAEAFF. As DNA, the CDR3 is TGTGCCAGCAGCTTAGTAACAGCTGAAGCTTTCTTT.